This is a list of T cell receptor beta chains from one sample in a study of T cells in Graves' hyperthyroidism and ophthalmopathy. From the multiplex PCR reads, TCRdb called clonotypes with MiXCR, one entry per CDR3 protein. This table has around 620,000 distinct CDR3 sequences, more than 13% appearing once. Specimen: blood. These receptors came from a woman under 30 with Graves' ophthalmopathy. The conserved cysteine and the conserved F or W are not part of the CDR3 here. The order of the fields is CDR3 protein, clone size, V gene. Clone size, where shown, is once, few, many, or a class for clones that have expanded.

ASSLTSGRIYRNEQF,many,TRBV7-3
ASSVGGNLRDTQY,few,TRBV9
ASREPGVEQF,many,TRBV2
ASSQDSTGTGEAF,-,TRBV7-2
AISDTRGGGEQY,-,TRBV10-3
ASSPGQGVNEQF,many,TRBV12-3/TRBV12-4
ASRLKDSSTDTQY,many,TRBV12-3/TRBV12-4
ASSPGQGGHIQY,-,TRBV5-1
ASSLGLVGTGGDEQF,many,TRBV12-3/TRBV12-4
ASSLSSGRAFGEQY,many,TRBV7-2
ASSYSGTGDYNEQF,-,TRBV6-5
AWSLGQGINEQF,many,TRBV30
SGLTGGLAGSGGTDTQY,-,TRBV20-1
ASSFLRPGTYQPQH,many,TRBV28
ASSDNRDRTVEAF,-,TRBV9
SVEATGYAQY,many,TRBV29-1
ASSRRWEGEAF,-,TRBV19
ASSVIGLAGGNEQF,many,TRBV9
SAKLAGQETQY,many,TRBV20-1
ASSPRPAANYGYT,many,TRBV9
ASSREAGQSYEQY,-,TRBV7-2
ASSPGTGGGNQPQH,many,TRBV11-2
SARGVTGTNSPLH,many,TRBV20-1
ASKESWGIETQY,many,TRBV6-1
ASSSTGLGADEQF,many,TRBV12-3/TRBV12-4
ASSLVQNSYEQY,-,TRBV12-3/TRBV12-4
ASSYSFGLAGVGNEQF,many,TRBV6-5
ASRPVQSPYEQY,-,TRBV6-1
ASSRTGYQPQH,-,TRBV6-1
ASSLEAGTNYEQY,many,TRBV11-2
ASSFLASNQPQH,many,TRBV28
ASSPPSGSLYEQY,many,TRBV18
ASRRNRGVAEAF,-,TRBV12-3/TRBV12-4
ASRFGGGTDTQY,many,TRBV5-1